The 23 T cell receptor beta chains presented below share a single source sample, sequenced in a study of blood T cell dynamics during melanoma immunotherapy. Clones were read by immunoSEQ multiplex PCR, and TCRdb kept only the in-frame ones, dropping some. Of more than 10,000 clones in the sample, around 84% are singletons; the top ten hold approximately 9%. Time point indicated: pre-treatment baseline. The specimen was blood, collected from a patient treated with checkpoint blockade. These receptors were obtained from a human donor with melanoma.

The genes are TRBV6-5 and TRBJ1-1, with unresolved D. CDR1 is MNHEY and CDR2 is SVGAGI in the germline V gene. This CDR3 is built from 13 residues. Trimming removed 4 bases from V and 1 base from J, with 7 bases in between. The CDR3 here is CASSFPSNTEAFF. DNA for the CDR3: TGTGCCAGCAGTTTCCCTTCGAACACTGAAGCTTTCTTT.

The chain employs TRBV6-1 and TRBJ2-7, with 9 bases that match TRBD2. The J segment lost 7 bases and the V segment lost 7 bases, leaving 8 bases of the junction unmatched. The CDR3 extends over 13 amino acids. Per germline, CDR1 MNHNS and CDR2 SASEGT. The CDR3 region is CASTEREAGEQYF. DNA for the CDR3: TGTGCCAGCACAGAGCGGGAGGCGGGGGAGCAGTACTTC.

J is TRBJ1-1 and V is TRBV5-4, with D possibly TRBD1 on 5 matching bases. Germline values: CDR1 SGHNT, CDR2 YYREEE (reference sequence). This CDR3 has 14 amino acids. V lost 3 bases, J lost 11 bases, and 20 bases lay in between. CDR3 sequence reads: CASSSEIGGTGAFF. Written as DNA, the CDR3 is TGTGCCAGCAGCTCCGAGATCGGGGGGACGGGGGCTTTCTTT.

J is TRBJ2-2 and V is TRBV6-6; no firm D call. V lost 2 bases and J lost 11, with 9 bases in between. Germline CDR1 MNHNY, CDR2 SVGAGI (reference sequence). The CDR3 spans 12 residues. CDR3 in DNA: TGTGCCAGCAGTTACCCCTACTCAGAGCTGTTTTTT. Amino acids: CASSYPYSELFF.

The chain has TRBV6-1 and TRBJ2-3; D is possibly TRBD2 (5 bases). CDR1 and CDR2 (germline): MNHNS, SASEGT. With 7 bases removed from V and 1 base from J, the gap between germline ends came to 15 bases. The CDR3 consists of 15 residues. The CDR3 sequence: CASILRSERTDTQYF. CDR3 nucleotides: TGTGCCAGCATTCTACGTAGCGAGCGCACAGATACGCAGTATTTT.

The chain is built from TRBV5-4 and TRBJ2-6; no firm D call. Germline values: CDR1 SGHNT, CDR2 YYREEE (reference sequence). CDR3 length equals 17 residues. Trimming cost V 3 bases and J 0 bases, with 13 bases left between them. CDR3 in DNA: TGTGCCAGCAGCTCCGGAGTAAGAGACTCTGGGGCCAACGTCCTGACTTTC. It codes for CASSSGVRDSGANVLTF.

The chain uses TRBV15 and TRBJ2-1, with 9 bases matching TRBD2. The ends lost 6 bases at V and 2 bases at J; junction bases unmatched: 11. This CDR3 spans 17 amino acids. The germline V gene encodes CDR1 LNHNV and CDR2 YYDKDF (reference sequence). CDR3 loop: CATRGTEAGGPYNEQFF. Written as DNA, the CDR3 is TGTGCCACCAGAGGGACGGAAGCGGGAGGACCCTACAATGAGCAGTTCTTC. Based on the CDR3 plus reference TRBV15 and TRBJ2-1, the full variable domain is DAMVIQNPRYQVTQFGKPVTLSCSQTLNHNVMYWYQQKSSQAPKLLFHYYDKDFNNEADTPDNFQSRRPNTSFCFLDIRSPGLGDTAMYLCATRGTEAGGPYNEQFFGPGTRLTVL.

CDR3 residues: CASSRPGLEETQYF. Written as DNA, the CDR3 is TGTGCCAGCAGCCGCCCAGGGCTAGAGGAGACCCAGTACTTC. The rearrangement joins TRBV6-5 to TRBJ2-5, with D tentatively TRBD1 (5 bases). Trimming removed 6 bases at V and 5 bases at J, with 16 bases between. Germline V CDR1 and CDR2: MNHEY, SVGAGI. The CDR3 runs to 14 residues.

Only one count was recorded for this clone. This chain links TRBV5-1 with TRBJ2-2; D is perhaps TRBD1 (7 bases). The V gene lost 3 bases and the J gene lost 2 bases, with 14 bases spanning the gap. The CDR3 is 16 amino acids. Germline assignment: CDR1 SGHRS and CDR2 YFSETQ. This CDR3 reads CASSWRDRPNTGELFF. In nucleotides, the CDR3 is TGCGCCAGCAGCTGGAGGGACAGACCAAACACCGGGGAGCTGTTTTTT.

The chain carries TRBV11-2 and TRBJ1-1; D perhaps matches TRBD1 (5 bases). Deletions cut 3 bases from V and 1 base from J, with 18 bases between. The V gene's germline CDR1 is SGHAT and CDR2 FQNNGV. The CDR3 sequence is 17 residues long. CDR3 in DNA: TGTGCCAGCAGCTTTTTTGCCAGTCCGGGGCAGAACACTGAAGCTTTCTTT. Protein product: CASSFFASPGQNTEAFF.

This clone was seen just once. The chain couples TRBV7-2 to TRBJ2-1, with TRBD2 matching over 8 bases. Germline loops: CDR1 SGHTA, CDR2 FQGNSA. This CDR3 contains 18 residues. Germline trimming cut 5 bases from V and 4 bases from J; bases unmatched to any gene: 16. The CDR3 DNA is TGTGCCAGCAGCCTCAGACTAGCGACCGGCTTGGGATACAATGAGCAGTTCTTC. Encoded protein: CASSLRLATGLGYNEQFF.

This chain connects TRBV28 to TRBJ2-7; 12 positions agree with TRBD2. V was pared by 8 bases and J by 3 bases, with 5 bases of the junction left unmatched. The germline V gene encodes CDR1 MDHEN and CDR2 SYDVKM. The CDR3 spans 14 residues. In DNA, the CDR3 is TGTGCCAGCGATACTAGCGGGAGGAACTACGAGCAGTACTTC. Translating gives CASDTSGRNYEQYF.

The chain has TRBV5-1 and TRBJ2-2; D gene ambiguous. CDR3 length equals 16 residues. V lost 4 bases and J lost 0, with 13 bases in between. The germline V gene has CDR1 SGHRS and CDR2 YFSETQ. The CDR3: CASSGWTVTNTGELFF. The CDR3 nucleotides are TGCGCCAGCAGCGGATGGACGGTTACGAACACCGGGGAGCTGTTTTTT.

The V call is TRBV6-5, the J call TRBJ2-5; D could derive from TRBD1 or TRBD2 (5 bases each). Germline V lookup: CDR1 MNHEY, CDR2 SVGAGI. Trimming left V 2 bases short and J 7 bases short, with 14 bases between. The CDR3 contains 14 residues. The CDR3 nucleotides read TGTGCCAGCAGTTACGGACGGGACCCCGGGACCCAGTACTTC. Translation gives CASSYGRDPGTQYF.

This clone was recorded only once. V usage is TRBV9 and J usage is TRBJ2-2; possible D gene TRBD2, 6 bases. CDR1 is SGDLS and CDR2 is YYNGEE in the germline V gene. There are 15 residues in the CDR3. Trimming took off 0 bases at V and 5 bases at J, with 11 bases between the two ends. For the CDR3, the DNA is TGTGCCAGCAGCGTAGGCGTACTAGCTACCGGGGAGCTGTTTTTT. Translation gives CASSVGVLATGELFF.

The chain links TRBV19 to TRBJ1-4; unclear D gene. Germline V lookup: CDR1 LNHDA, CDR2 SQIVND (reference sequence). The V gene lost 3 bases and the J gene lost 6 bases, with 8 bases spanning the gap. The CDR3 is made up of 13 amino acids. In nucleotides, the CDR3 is TGTGCCAGTAGTATGGGTAATTATGAAAAACTGTTTTTT. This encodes CASSMGNYEKLFF.

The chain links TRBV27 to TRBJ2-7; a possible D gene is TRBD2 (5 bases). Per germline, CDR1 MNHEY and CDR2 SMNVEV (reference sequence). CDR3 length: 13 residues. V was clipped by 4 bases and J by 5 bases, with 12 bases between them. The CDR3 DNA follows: TGTGCCAGCAGTTCAAGGGCCGGGAACGAGCAGTACTTC. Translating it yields CASSSRAGNEQYF.

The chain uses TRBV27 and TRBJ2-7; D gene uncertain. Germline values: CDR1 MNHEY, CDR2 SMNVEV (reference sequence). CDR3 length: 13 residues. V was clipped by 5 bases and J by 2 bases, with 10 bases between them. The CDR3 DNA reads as TGTGCCAGCAGTCGCCGACCGGCCTACGAGCAGTACTTC. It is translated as CASSRRPAYEQYF.

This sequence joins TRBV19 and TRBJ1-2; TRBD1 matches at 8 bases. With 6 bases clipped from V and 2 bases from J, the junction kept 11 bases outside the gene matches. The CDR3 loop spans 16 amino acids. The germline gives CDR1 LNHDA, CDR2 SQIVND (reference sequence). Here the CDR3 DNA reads TGTGCCAGTAGCCGAGGAGGACAGGGCCGCAACTATGGCTACACCTTC. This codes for CASSRGGQGRNYGYTF.

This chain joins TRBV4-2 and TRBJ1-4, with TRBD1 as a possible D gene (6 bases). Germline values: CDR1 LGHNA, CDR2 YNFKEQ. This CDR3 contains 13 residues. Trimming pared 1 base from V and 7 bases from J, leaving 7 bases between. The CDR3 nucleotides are TGTGCCAGCAGCCAAGCACAGGGTGAAAAACTGTTTTTT. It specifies CASSQAQGEKLFF.

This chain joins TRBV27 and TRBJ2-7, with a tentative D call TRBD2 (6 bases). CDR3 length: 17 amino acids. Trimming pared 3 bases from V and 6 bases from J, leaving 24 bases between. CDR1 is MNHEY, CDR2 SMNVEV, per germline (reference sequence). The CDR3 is CASSFAGLAAKVGEQYF. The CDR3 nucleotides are TGTGCCAGCAGTTTCGCAGGTTTAGCGGCAAAGGTAGGCGAGCAGTACTTC.

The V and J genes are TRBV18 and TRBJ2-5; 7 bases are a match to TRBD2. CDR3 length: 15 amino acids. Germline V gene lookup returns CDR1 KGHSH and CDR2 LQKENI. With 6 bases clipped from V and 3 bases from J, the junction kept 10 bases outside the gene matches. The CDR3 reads CASSLWEGPEETQYF. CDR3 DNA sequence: TGTGCCAGCTCCCTCTGGGAGGGGCCGGAAGAGACCCAGTACTTC.

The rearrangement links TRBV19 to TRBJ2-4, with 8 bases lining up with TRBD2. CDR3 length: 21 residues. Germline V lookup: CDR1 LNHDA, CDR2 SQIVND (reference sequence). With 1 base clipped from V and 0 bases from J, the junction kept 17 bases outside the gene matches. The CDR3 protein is CASSIGSLSGGRDPAKNIQYF. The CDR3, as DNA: TGTGCCAGTAGTATAGGATCCCTCTCGGGGGGGCGGGACCCAGCCAAAAACATTCAGTACTTC.